The 14 T cell receptor beta chains listed next were all sequenced from one sample in a study of spatial heterogeneity in lung cancer (dated by TCRdb to between 2017 and 2020). The investigation overall reported the following: The tumor nonsynonymous mutation count correlated with the number of expanded alpha and beta TCRs within the tumor.

What this sample's time point label stands for: sample taken at primary tumor resection. The library was obtained by 5' RACE. Data came from a NextSeq 500. The raw public reads went through TCRdb reprocessing: fastp at Q25, MiXCR clone calling, in-frame beta chains kept. A single entry per CDR3 protein holds the most common genes and DNA from its merged rows. For this sample there are under 20,000 distinct CDR3 sequences; more than 5.5% appear just once. In total, the top ten clones hold roughly 6.6% of the sample. These receptors are not linked to any known antigen. This specimen consisted of lung tumor tissue, obtained at surgery. The receptors originated from a male donor with early-stage non-small cell lung cancer.

This clonotype has just a few counts. This beta chain appears as a stray read in a library generated for alpha chains; its size is not informative. The chain links TRBV4-2 to TRBJ2-7; D possibly corresponds to TRBD1 (6 bases). Germline assignment: CDR1 LGHNA and CDR2 YNFKEQ. Trimming removed 0 bases from V and 5 bases from J, with 11 bases in between. The CDR3 contains 14 residues. The CDR3 sequence: CASSQDWQGNEQYF. CDR3 coding DNA: TGTGCCAGCAGCCAAGATTGGCAGGGGAACGAGCAGTACTTC.

This clonotype was counted ten times or more. Because this beta chain is a stray read in a library intended to capture alpha chains, its abundance should not be given much weight. The J gene is TRBJ2-3, the V gene TRBV2; 7 nucleotides agree with TRBD2. J gave up 11 bases and V 8 bases, and 10 bases lay outside the gene matches. This CDR3 contains 12 residues. Germline loops: CDR1 SNHLY, CDR2 FYNNEI. The CDR3 sequence: CASHWEGPGQYF. As DNA, the CDR3 is TGTGCCAGCCATTGGGAGGGGCCGGGGCAGTATTTT.

In this sample, this clonotype turned up many times. The size of this beta chain means little, since it is a stray read in a library made for alpha chains. This chain's CDR3 is CSARDYGLINTEAFF. The CDR3 region has the DNA TGCAGTGCTAGAGATTACGGGTTGATAAACACTGAAGCTTTCTTT. The rearrangement links TRBV20-1 to TRBJ1-1; D is undetermined. Germline V gene data show CDR1 as DFQATT and CDR2 as SNEGSKA (reference sequence). The ends were cut back, 0 bases at V and 2 bases at J, with 13 bases in the middle. The CDR3 runs 15 residues.

This clonotype was detected ten times or more. A library prepared for alpha chains yielded this beta chain as an off-target read; its size is of little meaning. V usage is TRBV5-4 and J usage is TRBJ2-7; D gene unclear. Germline CDR1 SGHNT, CDR2 YYREEE (reference sequence). The CDR3 spans 13 residues. The V gene lost 3 bases and the J gene lost 4 bases, with 11 bases spanning the gap. The CDR3 loop reads CASSYDPRYEQYF. CDR3 sequence (DNA): TGTGCCAGCAGCTACGATCCGAGGTACGAGCAGTACTTC. Drawing the rest from reference TRBV5-4 and TRBJ2-7, the complete variable domain is ETGVTQSPTHLIKTRGQQVTLRCSSQSGHNTVSWYQQALGQGPQFIFQYYREEENGRGNFPPRFSGLQFPNYSSELNVNALELDDSALYLCASSYDPRYEQYFGPGTRLTVT.

A word on this clonotype: Because this beta chain is a stray read in a library intended to capture alpha chains, its abundance should not be given much weight. The CDR3 sequence is CASSSPTSGRVNEQFF. Here the CDR3 DNA reads TGTGCCAGCAGTTCCCCGACTAGCGGGAGGGTCAATGAGCAGTTCTTC. This chain joins TRBV12-3 or TRBV12-4 and TRBJ2-1; 14 nucleotides align to TRBD2. The CDR3 is 16 residues long. The V and J ends lost 4 bases and 6 bases, in that order; junction bases with no gene match: 5.

This clonotype was detected ten times or more. Because this beta chain is a stray read in a library intended to capture alpha chains, its abundance should not be given much weight. The gene calls are TRBV10-3 and TRBJ1-2; D uncertain. The CDR3 is 18 residues long. Per the germline V gene, CDR1 is ENHRY and CDR2 is SYGVKD. V was trimmed by 2 bases and J by 2 bases, leaving 21 bases between them. In DNA, the CDR3 is TGTGCCATCAGTGAGGGACCCCTCCGGATTGGAAACAACTATGGCTACACCTTC. Its translation is CAISEGPLRIGNNYGYTF.

This clonotype appeared a few times. This beta chain is an off-target read within a library intended for alpha chains, so its frequency means little. This sequence joins TRBV27 and TRBJ2-3, with 11 bases matching TRBD2. The CDR3 contains 18 residues. The V and J ends lost 5 bases and 5 bases, in that order; junction bases with no gene match: 15. Germline V gene lookup returns CDR1 MNHEY and CDR2 SMNVEV (reference sequence). The CDR3 bases are TGTGCCAGCAGTCCTCTGGGGCTAGCGGGAGGATGGGGAGATACGCAGTATTTT. Protein: CASSPLGLAGGWGDTQYF.

This clonotype showed up many times. This beta chain is off target for a library built for alpha chains, so its abundance means little. CDR3 protein: CASSFVRESLYEQYF. The CDR3 DNA reads as TGTGCCAGCAGTTTTGTGCGGGAGTCCCTCTACGAGCAGTACTTC. The chain is built from TRBV28 and TRBJ2-7; 7 bases map to TRBD2. J gave up 3 bases and V 3 bases, and 8 bases lay outside the gene matches. Germline V lookup: CDR1 MDHEN, CDR2 SYDVKM. The CDR3 loop spans 15 amino acids. Looking up the rest from reference TRBV28 and TRBJ2-7 gives the full variable domain: DVKVTQSSRYLVKRTGEKVFLECVQDMDHENMFWYRQDPGLGLRLIYFSYDVKMKEKGDIPEGYSVSREKKERFSLILESASTNQTSMYLCASSFVRESLYEQYFGPGTRLTVT.

This clonotype was picked up many times. Found in a library prepared for alpha chains, this beta chain is an off-target read, and its abundance has little meaning. The V call is TRBV5-1, the J call TRBJ1-1; 8 bases agree with TRBD1. This CDR3 is built from 17 residues. Germline trimming cut 4 bases from V and 1 base from J; bases unmatched to any gene: 12. Germline-derived CDR1 and CDR2 are SGHRS and YFSETQ. Written as DNA, the CDR3 is TGCGCCAGCAGCCCTGGTGGGGGGCAGGGGGCGAACACTGAAGCTTTCTTT. Amino acids: CASSPGGGQGANTEAFF.

This clonotype was found many times. As an off-target read in a library built for alpha chains, this beta chain has a frequency of little significance. The chain is built from TRBV28 and TRBJ2-5; 8 nucleotides line up with TRBD1. Per germline, CDR1 MDHEN and CDR2 SYDVKM. The CDR3 is made up of 13 amino acids. Trimming took 7 bases from V and 1 from J; bases not matched to a gene: 2. This chain's CDR3 is CASTTGAQETQYF. The CDR3 DNA is TGTGCCAGCACGACAGGGGCCCAAGAGACCCAGTACTTC.

This clonotype has ten or more counts. With the library built for alpha chains, this beta chain is off target and its frequency is not meaningful. The chain employs TRBV5-1 and TRBJ2-1, with D unclear. The CDR3 is 11 amino acids. Trimming removed 8 bases at V and 5 bases at J, with 8 bases between. The V gene's germline CDR1 is SGHRS and CDR2 YFSETQ. The CDR3 loop reads CASARDNEQFF. The CDR3 DNA reads TGCGCCAGTGCCCGGGACAATGAGCAGTTCTTC.

This clonotype was recorded at least ten times. The library was prepared for alpha chains; this beta chain is a stray read, so its frequency means little. The CDR3: CASSFYGWDYGYTF. DNA for the CDR3: TGTGCCAGCAGTTTTTACGGGTGGGACTATGGCTACACCTTC. The gene calls are TRBV12-3 or TRBV12-4 and TRBJ1-2; D is ambiguous. The CDR3 has 14 residues. V lost 3 bases to trimming and J lost 3 bases, with 11 bases between them.

This clonotype was counted many times. Within a library made for alpha chains, this beta chain is off target, and its count is uninformative. The chain carries TRBV5-1 and TRBJ2-3; TRBD2 might be the D (5 bases). Germline loops: CDR1 SGHRS, CDR2 YFSETQ. The CDR3 spans 14 residues. Deletions cut 2 bases from V and 6 bases from J, with 13 bases between. The CDR3 nucleotides read TGCGCCAGCAGCTTAGCGGAATGGAAGGATACGCAGTATTTT. Translated: CASSLAEWKDTQYF.

This clonotype was seen ten or more times. This beta chain is a stray sequence in a library constructed for alpha chains; its clone size is not meaningful. This chain connects TRBV2 to TRBJ2-7; 7 bases line up with TRBD1. This CDR3 is built from 13 residues. In germline, CDR1 is SNHLY, CDR2 FYNNEI. The V gene end was trimmed by 7 bases and the J gene end by 6 bases; junction bases not matched to a gene: 9. The CDR3 is CASTRDSRGEQYF. DNA for the CDR3: TGTGCCAGCACTCGGGACAGCCGGGGCGAGCAGTACTTC.